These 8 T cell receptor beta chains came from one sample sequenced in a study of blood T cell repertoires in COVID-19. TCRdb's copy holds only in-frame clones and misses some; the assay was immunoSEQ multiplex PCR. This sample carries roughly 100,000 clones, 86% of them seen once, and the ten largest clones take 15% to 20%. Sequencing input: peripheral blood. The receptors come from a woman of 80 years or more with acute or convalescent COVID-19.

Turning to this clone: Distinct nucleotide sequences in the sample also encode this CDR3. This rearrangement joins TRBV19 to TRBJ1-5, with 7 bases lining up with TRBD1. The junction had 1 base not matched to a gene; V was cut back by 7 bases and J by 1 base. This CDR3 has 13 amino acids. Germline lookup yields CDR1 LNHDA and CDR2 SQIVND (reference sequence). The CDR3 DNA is TGTGCCAGTAAGGACAGGAGCAATCAGCCCCAGCATTTT. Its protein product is CASKDRSNQPQHF.

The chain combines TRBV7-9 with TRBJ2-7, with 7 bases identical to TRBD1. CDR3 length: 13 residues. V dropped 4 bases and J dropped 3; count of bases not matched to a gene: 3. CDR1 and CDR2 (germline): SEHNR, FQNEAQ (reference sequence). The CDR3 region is CASSSTGNYEQYF. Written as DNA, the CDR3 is TGTGCCAGCAGCTCGACAGGGAACTACGAGCAGTACTTC. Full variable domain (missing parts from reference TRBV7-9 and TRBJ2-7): DTGVSQNPRHKITKRGQNVTFRCDPISEHNRLYWYRQTLGQGPEFLTYFQNEAQLEKSRLLSDRFSAERPKGSFSTLEIQRTEQGDSAMYLCASSSTGNYEQYFGPGTRLTVT.

The CDR3 nucleotides are TGTGCCAGCATCCTGACAGGGTACACTGAAGCTTTCTTT. Translating it yields CASILTGYTEAFF. This chain joins TRBV28 and TRBJ1-1; 7 nucleotides align to TRBD1. This CDR3 is built from 13 residues. Germline lookup yields CDR1 MDHEN and CDR2 SYDVKM. With 7 bases clipped from V and 3 bases from J, the junction kept 5 bases outside the gene matches.

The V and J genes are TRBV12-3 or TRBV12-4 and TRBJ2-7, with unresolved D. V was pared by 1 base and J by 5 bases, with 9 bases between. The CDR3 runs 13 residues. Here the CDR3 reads CASSLDLSDEQYF. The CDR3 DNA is TGTGCCAGCAGTTTAGATTTGAGCGACGAGCAGTACTTC.

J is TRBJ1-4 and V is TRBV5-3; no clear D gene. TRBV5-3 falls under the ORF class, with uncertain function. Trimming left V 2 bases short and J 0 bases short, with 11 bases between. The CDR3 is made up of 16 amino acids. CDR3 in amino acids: CARSFFQPATNEKLFF. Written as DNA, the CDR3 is TGTGCCAGAAGCTTCTTCCAACCGGCAACTAATGAAAAACTGTTTTTT.

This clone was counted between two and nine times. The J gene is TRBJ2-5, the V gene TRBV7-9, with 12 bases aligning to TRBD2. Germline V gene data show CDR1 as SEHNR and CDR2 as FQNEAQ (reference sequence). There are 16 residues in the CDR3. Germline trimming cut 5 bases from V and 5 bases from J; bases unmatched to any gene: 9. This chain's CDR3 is CASSKMTSGGRETQYF. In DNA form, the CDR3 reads TGTGCCAGCAGCAAAATGACTAGCGGGGGACGGGAGACCCAGTACTTC. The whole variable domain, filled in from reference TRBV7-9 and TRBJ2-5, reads DTGVSQNPRHKITKRGQNVTFRCDPISEHNRLYWYRQTLGQGPEFLTYFQNEAQLEKSRLLSDRFSAERPKGSFSTLEIQRTEQGDSAMYLCASSKMTSGGRETQYFGPGTRLLVL.

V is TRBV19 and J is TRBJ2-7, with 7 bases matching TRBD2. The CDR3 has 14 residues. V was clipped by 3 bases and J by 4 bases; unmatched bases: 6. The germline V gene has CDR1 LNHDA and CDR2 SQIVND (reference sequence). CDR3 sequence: CASSIGGSGYEQYF. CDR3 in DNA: TGTGCCAGTAGTATTGGTGGTAGCGGGTACGAGCAGTACTTC.

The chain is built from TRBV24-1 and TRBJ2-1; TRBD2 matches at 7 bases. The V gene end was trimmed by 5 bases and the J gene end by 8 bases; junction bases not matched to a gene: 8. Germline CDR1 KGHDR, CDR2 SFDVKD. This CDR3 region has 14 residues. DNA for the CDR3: TGTGCCACCAGTGTGGGGGGGGGTAGCGATGAGCAGTTCTTC. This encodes CATSVGGGSDEQFF.